This T cell receptor (beta chain) is drawn from a study of PD-1 blockade in classical Hodgkin lymphoma. The overall study: The nivolumab dose that patients received was 3 mg/kg, given intravenously every 2 weeks. Study-wide results and limits: Whereas CD4+ TCR diversity had risen significantly by C4D1, CD8+ TCR diversity had not.

The time point was: cycle 4 day 1 (C4D1), after six to seven weeks of nivolumab. Every single patient, without exception, relapsed after autologous stem cell transplantation, and brentuximab vedotin exposure varied. The sample holds one count of this clone. Its antigen is unidentified. Trimming left V 0 bases short and J 7 bases short, with 9 bases between. CDR3 length: 13 residues. CDR1 is MNHEY and CDR2 is SMNVEV in the germline V gene (reference sequence). Clones were read by immunoSEQ multiplex PCR, and TCRdb kept only the in-frame ones, dropping some. The sample carries tens of thousands of clones, about nine tenths recorded once.

V gene TRBV27 combines with J gene TRBJ2-5; no firm D call. Sequencing was performed on peripheral blood mononuclear cells (PBMCs), taken before the fourth cycle of nivolumab. The clonotype originates from a human donor with classical Hodgkin lymphoma. The CDR3 DNA reads as TGTGCCAGCAGTTTATCGGGCGAGGCGACCCAGTACTTC. Its protein is CASSLSGEATQYF.